This TCR beta chain comes out of a study of blood T cells in healthy people across ages. Notes on this clonotype: Its antigen remains unidentified.

Study conclusions and caveats: Unsorted PBMCs blocked a conclusive comparison of naive and antigen-experienced cells. The long-lived group displayed more naive CD4+ cells, plus higher diversity, than the aged donors did.

Primed by a sample-barcoded 5' primer and a J-beta primer mix, a second PCR proceeded for 7 to 11 cycles. TCRdb reanalysed the 5' RACE reads using MiXCR and keeps one entry per CDR3 protein. Among 1.5 million to 1.8 million distinct CDR3 sequences, approximately 42% were seen once, and the ten largest hold approximately 4.1%. With 6 bases removed from V and 4 bases from J, the gap between germline ends came to 16 bases. This CDR3 contains 14 residues. From germline, CDR1 is LGHDT and CDR2 YNNKEL (reference sequence). Sequences were obtained from blood. The chain is built from TRBV3-1 and TRBJ2-7; tentative D call: TRBD2 (5 bases). This clonotype originated in a woman younger than 30 in good health. The CDR3 DNA reads TGTGCCAGCAGGCCCCGAGGTAGCGATTACGAGCAGTACTTC. Protein: CASRPRGSDYEQYF.